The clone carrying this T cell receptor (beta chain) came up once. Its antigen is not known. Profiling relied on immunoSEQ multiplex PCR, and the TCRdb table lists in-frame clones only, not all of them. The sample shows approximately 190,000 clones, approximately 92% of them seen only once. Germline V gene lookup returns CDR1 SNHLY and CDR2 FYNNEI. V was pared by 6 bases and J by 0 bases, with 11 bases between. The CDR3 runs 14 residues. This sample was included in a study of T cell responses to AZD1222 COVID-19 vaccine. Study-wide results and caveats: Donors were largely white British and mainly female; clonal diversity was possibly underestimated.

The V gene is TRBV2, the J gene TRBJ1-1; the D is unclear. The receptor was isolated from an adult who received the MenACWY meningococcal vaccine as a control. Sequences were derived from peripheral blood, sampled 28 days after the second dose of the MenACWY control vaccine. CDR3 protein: CASSEVFMNTEAFF. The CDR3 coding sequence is TGTGCCAGCAGCGAGGTTTTCATGAACACTGAAGCTTTCTTT.